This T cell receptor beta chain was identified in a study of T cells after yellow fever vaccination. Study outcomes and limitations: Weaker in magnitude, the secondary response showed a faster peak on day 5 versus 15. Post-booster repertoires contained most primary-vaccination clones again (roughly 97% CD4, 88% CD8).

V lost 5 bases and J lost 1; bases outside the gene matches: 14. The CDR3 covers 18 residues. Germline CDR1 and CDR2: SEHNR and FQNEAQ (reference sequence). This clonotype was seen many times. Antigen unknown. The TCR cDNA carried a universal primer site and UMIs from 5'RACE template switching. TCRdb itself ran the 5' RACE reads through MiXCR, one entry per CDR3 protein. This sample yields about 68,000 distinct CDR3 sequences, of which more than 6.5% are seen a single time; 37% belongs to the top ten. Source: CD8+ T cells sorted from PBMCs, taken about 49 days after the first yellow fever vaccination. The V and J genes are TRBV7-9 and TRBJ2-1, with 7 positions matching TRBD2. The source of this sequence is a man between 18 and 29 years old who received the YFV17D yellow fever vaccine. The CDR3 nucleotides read TGTGCCAGCAGCGGAATGGGATTGGGGGGGGAATCCTACAATGAGCAGTTCTTC. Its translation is CASSGMGLGGESYNEQFF.